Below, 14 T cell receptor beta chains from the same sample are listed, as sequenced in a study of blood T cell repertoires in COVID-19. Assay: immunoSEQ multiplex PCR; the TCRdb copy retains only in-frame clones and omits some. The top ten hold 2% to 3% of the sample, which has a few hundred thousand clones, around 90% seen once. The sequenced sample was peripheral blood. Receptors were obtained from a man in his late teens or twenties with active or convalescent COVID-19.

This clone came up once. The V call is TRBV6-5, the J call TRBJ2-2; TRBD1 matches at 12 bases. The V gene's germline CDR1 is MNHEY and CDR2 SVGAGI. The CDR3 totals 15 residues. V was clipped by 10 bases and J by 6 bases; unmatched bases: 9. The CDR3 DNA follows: TGTGCCATCAGAACCGGGACAGGGGGCCCCGGGGAGCTGTTTTTT. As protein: CAIRTGTGGPGELFF.

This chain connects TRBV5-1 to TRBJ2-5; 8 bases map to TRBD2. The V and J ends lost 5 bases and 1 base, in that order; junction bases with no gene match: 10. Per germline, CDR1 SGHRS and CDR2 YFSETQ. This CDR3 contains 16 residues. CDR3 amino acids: CASSSEGRGAQETQYF. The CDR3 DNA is TGCGCCAGCAGTTCAGAAGGGCGGGGGGCCCAAGAGACCCAGTACTTC.

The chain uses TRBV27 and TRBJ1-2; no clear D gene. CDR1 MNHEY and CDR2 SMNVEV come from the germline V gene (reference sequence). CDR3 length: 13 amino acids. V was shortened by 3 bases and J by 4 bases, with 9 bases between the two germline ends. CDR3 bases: TGTGCCAGCAGTTTGAAGGGAGGCTATGGCTACACCTTC. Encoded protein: CASSLKGGYGYTF.

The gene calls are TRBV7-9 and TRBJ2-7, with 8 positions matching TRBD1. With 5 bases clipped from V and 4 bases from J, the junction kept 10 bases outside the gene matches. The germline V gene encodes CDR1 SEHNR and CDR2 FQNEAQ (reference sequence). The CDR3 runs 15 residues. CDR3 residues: CASSRGQGLDYEQYF. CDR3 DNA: TGTGCCAGCAGCCGAGGACAGGGTCTAGATTACGAGCAGTACTTC. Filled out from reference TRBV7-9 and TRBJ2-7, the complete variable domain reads DTGVSQNPRHKITKRGQNVTFRCDPISEHNRLYWYRQTLGQGPEFLTYFQNEAQLEKSRLLSDRFSAERPKGSFSTLEIQRTEQGDSAMYLCASSRGQGLDYEQYFGPGTRLTVT.

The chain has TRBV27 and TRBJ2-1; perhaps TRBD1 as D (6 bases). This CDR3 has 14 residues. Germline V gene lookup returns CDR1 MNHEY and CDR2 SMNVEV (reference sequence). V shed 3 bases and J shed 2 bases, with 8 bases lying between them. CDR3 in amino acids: CASSLDSTYNEQFF. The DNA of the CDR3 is TGTGCCAGCAGTTTGGACAGTACCTACAATGAGCAGTTCTTC.

The CDR3 DNA reads as TGTGCCACCCTTGGGCGAAATACGTACGAGCAGTACTTC. Residues: CATLGRNTYEQYF. The chain couples TRBV19 to TRBJ2-7, with D unclear. This CDR3 has 13 amino acids. V was clipped by 10 bases and J by 4 bases, with 17 bases between them. Germline values: CDR1 LNHDA, CDR2 SQIVND (reference sequence). The full variable domain, completed using reference TRBV19 and TRBJ2-7, is DGGITQSPKYLFRKEGQNVTLSCEQNLNHDAMYWYRQDPGQGLRLIYYSQIVNDFQKGDIAEGYSVSREKKESFPLTVTSAQKNPTAFYLCATLGRNTYEQYFGPGTRLTVT.

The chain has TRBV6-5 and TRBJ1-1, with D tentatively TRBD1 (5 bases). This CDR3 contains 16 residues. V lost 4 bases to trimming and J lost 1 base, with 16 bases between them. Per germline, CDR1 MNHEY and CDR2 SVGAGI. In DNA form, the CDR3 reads TGTGCCAGCAGTTCCGACCTCGGGGGACGGAACACTGAAGCTTTCTTT. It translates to CASSSDLGGRNTEAFF.

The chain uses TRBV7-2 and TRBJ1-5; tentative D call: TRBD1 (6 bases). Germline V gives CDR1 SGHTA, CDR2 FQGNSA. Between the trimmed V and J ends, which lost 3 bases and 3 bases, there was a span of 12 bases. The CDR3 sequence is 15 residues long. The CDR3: CASSLGRTVNQPQHF. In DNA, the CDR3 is TGTGCCAGCAGCTTGGGGCGGACAGTCAATCAGCCCCAGCATTTT.

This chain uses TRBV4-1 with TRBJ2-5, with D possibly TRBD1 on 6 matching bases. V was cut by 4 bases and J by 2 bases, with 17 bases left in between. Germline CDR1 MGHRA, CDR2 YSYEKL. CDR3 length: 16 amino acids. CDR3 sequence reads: CASSPLGAPGQETQYF. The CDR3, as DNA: TGCGCCAGCAGCCCATTGGGGGCCCCAGGACAAGAGACCCAGTACTTC.

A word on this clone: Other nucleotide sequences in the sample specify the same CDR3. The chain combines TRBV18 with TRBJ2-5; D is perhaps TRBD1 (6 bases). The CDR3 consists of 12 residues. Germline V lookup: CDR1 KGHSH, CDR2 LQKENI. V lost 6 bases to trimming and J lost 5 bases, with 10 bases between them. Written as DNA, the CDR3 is TGTGCCAGCTCCCCCCAGGGGGAGACCCAGTACTTC. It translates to CASSPQGETQYF. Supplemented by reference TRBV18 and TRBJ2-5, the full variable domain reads NAGVMQNPRHLVRRRGQEARLRCSPMKGHSHVYWYRQLPEEGLKFMVYLQKENIIDESGMPKERFSAEFPKEGPSILRIQQVVRGDSAAYFCASSPQGETQYFGPGTRLLVL.

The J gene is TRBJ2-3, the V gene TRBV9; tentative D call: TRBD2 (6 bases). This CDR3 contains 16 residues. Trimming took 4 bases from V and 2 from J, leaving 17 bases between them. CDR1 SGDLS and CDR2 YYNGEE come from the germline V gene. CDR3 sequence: CASSRGSAHLTDTQYF. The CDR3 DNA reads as TGTGCCAGCAGCCGGGGGAGCGCCCACCTCACAGATACGCAGTATTTT.

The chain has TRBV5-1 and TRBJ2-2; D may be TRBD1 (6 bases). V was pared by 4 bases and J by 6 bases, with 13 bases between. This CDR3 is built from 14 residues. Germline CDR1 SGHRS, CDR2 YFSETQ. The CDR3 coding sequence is TGCGCCAGCAGCGTTATGGGGGCGGCCGGGGAGCTGTTTTTT. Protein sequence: CASSVMGAAGELFF.

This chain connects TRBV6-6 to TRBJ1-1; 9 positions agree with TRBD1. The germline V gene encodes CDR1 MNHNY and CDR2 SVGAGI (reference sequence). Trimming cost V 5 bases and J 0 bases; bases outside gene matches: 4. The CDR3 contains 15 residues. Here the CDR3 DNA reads TGTGCCAGCAGTAGGACAGGGGAAATGAACACTGAAGCTTTCTTT. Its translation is CASSRTGEMNTEAFF.

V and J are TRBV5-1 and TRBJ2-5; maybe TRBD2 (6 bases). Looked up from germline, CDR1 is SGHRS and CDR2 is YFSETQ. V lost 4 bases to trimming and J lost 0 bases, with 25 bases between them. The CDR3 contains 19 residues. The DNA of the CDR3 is TGCGCCAGCAGCGTCGCGGGGCCTGGCGGGGCTATCTACCAAGAGACCCAGTACTTC. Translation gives CASSVAGPGGAIYQETQYF.